The 25 T cell receptor delta chains below were found in one sample sequenced in a study of Vδ1+ human thymocytes. These receptors are not linked to any known antigen. RNA was extracted from the cells and then reverse transcribed. Pooled V-gene forward primers with one constant-region reverse primer generated the CDR3 amplicons by multiplex PCR. TCRdb redid the clone calls on the multiplex PCR reads with CATT. The table records roughly 50,000 delta-chain clones, roughly 15% of them present only once. General study points: Highly polyclonal TRG and TRD repertoires with Gaussian CDR3 length distributions appeared in thymus.

Sequenced material: Vdelta1+ gamma-delta thymocytes from the thymus. Documented subset: FACS-sorted CD3+ TCRalphabeta- TCRVdelta1+ TCRVdelta2- thymocytes. These receptors were collected from a boy under two years old who had congenital heart surgery.

The chain couples TRDV1 to TRDJ1, with unresolved D. Germline values: CDR1 TSWWSYY, CDR2 QGS. The CDR3 is made up of 19 amino acids. V lost 3 bases and J lost 0, with 23 bases in between. The CDR3 bases are TGTGCTCTTGGGGACCCGCCTTACTCCCGGCTAAAGTACACCGATAAACTCATCTTT. It codes for CALGDPPYSRLKYTDKLIF.

On this clone itself: Being one base from a much bigger clone, this may be a read error. This chain joins TRDV2 and TRDJ1; D call uncertain. Trimming left V 0 bases short and J 14 bases short, with 6 bases between. Germline CDR1 reads GEAIGNYY; CDR2 reads EKD. The CDR3 loop spans 9 amino acids. The DNA of the CDR3 is TGTGCCTGTGACACCGCCCGTATCTTT. Translation gives CACDTARIF.

The chain uses TRDV1 and TRDJ1; 9 nucleotides agree with TRDD3. Trimming took 1 base from V and 0 from J; bases not matched to a gene: 21. This CDR3 is built from 22 residues. Looked up from germline, CDR1 is TSWWSYY and CDR2 is QGS. Written as DNA, the CDR3 is TGTGCTCTTGGGGAACCCGGTCACCACTGGACTGGGGGAGTCGATTACACCGATAAACTCATCTTT. Translated: CALGEPGHHWTGGVDYTDKLIF.

The rearrangement links TRDV1 to TRDJ1, with 10 bases aligning to TRDD3. The CDR3 length is 21 residues. Per germline, CDR1 TSWWSYY and CDR2 QGS. Trimming cost V 4 bases and J 1 base; bases outside gene matches: 21. DNA for the CDR3: TGTGCTCTTGGGGTTTCCAGCCGAGGGCTAGTCTGGGGGATAGGCACCGATAAACTCATCTTT. Its protein is CALGVSSRGLVWGIGTDKLIF.

This clone came up a few times. The chain employs TRDV1 and TRDJ1; D may match TRDD2 or TRDD3 (5 bases each). Germline CDR1 reads TSWWSYY; CDR2 reads QGS. V lost 1 base and J lost 0, with 24 bases in between. The length of the CDR3 is 20 residues. The CDR3 DNA reads TGTGCTCTTGGGGAACGTAACAGAGCCTTCGCGGGGGCCAACACCGATAAACTCATCTTT. Amino acids: CALGERNRAFAGANTDKLIF.

For this clone: The same CDR3 arises from other DNA sequences in this sample as well. The rearrangement links TRDV1 to TRDJ1; no firm D call. Germline V gives CDR1 TSWWSYY, CDR2 QGS. The CDR3 contains 14 residues. Trimming removed 1 base from V and 0 bases from J, with 6 bases in between. The CDR3 DNA is TGTGCTCTTGGGGAACCCCTGTACACCGATAAACTCATCTTT. Translating it yields CALGEPLYTDKLIF.

A few counts support this clone. The chain carries TRDV1 and TRDJ1, with TRDD3 matching over 12 bases. Germline CDR1 reads TSWWSYY; CDR2 reads QGS. The V and J ends lost 4 bases and 3 bases, in that order; junction bases with no gene match: 42. The CDR3 contains 28 residues. The DNA for the CDR3 is TGTGCTCTTGGGGTCCCAAGCCTTCCTAGGAATGGGCCGTACAAGCGAACTGGGGGATACTCTTTTGCCGATAAACTCATCTTT. Its translation: CALGVPSLPRNGPYKRTGGYSFADKLIF.

This clone came up a few times. J is TRDJ1 and V is TRDV1; TRDD2 agrees at 8 bases. CDR1 and CDR2 (germline): TSWWSYY, QGS. Losses at the gene ends were 3 bases for V and 0 bases for J; bases not matched to a gene: 18. This CDR3 has 20 residues. The CDR3 bases are TGTGCTCTTGGGGACCTCTTCCTACGAGGGATTCCCGTGTACACCGATAAACTCATCTTT. Its translation: CALGDLFLRGIPVYTDKLIF.

Of note for this clone: This CDR3 is also generated by other DNA sequences in the sample. This rearrangement joins TRDV1 to TRDJ1; unclear D gene. CDR3 length: 12 residues. Trimming removed 0 bases at V and 4 bases at J, with 3 bases between. Germline CDR1 reads TSWWSYY; CDR2 reads QGS. The CDR3 loop reads CALGELYDKLIF. CDR3 sequence (DNA): TGTGCTCTTGGGGAACTATACGATAAACTCATCTTT.

A few counts support this clone. The V call is TRDV1, the J call TRDJ1; D perhaps matches TRDD2 (6 bases). This CDR3 has 16 residues. The germline V gene has CDR1 TSWWSYY and CDR2 QGS. The germline V and J ends were trimmed by 1 base and 1 base, with 13 bases remaining between them. This chain's CDR3 is CALGERSYPFTDKLIF. CDR3 bases: TGTGCTCTTGGGGAACGGTCCTACCCATTCACCGATAAACTCATCTTT.

This clone appeared a few times. The J gene is TRDJ1, the V gene TRDV1, with TRDD2 as a possible D gene (5 bases). V was cut by 0 bases and J by 3 bases, with 23 bases left in between. The CDR3 consists of 19 residues. The V gene's germline CDR1 is TSWWSYY and CDR2 QGS. The CDR3 DNA follows: TGTGCTCTTGGGGAACTCCCCATTCCTCAACGAGGTGGCGCCGATAAACTCATCTTT. This encodes CALGELPIPQRGGADKLIF.

This sequence joins TRDV1 and TRDJ1; 13 bases align to TRDD3. This CDR3 is 20 amino acids long. The V and J ends lost 4 bases and 0 bases, in that order; junction bases with no gene match: 14. Germline V CDR1 and CDR2: TSWWSYY, QGS. The CDR3 coding sequence is TGTGCTCTTGGGGTGATCCCCCGACTGGGGGATACGTGCGACACCGATAAACTCATCTTT. As protein: CALGVIPRLGDTCDTDKLIF.

Only a few counts were recorded for this clone. V and J are TRDV1 and TRDJ1; D is undetermined. Trimming pared 0 bases from V and 1 base from J, leaving 12 bases between. The V gene's germline CDR1 is TSWWSYY and CDR2 QGS. CDR3 length: 16 amino acids. CDR3 residues: CALGELVELGTDKLIF. DNA of the CDR3: TGTGCTCTTGGGGAACTAGTAGAACTAGGCACCGATAAACTCATCTTT.

This clone was seen only a few times. This chain connects TRDV2 to TRDJ1; 9 bases fit TRDD3. The V gene's germline CDR1 is GEAIGNYY and CDR2 EKD. This CDR3 has 18 residues. Trimming took 2 bases from V and 1 from J; bases not matched to a gene: 13. The CDR3 DNA reads as TGTGCCTGTGACAATCCACTACTGGGGGAAAAGTTCACCGATAAACTCATCTTT. It codes for CACDNPLLGEKFTDKLIF.

This chain links TRDV1 with TRDJ1, with 9 bases matching TRDD3. The CDR3 runs 18 residues. The trim removed 1 base at V and 0 bases at J, leaving 9 bases unmatched. CDR1 and CDR2 (germline): TSWWSYY, QGS. The DNA of the CDR3 is TGTGCTCTTGGGGAACCAACTGCGTCTGGGGGATACACCGATAAACTCATCTTT. Its protein product is CALGEPTASGGYTDKLIF.

In this sample, this clone turned up a few times. V and J are TRDV1 and TRDJ1; 11 bases map to TRDD3. The V gene's germline CDR1 is TSWWSYY and CDR2 QGS. The CDR3 has 26 amino acids. After removal of 3 bases from V and 3 bases from J, the junction contained 36 bases not matched to a gene. For the CDR3, the DNA is TGTGCTCTTGGGGATTGCGACTTCCTACGCATAGAGTGGGGGATACGCGCGTGTTGGGGGGCCGATAAACTCATCTTT. It specifies CALGDCDFLRIEWGIRACWGADKLIF.

The chain has TRDV1 and TRDJ1; D may be TRDD2 or TRDD3 (5 bases each). Trimming stripped 3 bases from V and 2 bases from J, with 34 bases between. Germline V gene sequence: CDR1 TSWWSYY, CDR2 QGS. The CDR3 is 22 residues long. The CDR3 here is CALGESLFPLQWGKCETDKLIF. As DNA, the CDR3 is TGTGCTCTTGGGGAGTCCCTCTTCCCACTTCAGTGGGGTAAATGCGAGACCGATAAACTCATCTTT.

V is TRDV1 and J is TRDJ1; TRDD3 agrees at 9 bases. Germline loops: CDR1 TSWWSYY, CDR2 QGS. V was pared by 1 base and J by 1 base, with 10 bases of the junction left unmatched. The CDR3 contains 18 residues. For the CDR3, the DNA is TGTGCTCTTGGGGAACATAACGAAGGGGGATACACCACCGATAAACTCATCTTT. Protein sequence: CALGEHNEGGYTTDKLIF.

The sample holds a few counts of this clone. The genes are TRDV1 and TRDJ1; 10 bases map to TRDD3. The V gene's germline CDR1 is TSWWSYY and CDR2 QGS. The CDR3 runs to 21 residues. The trim removed 2 bases at V and 1 base at J, leaving 19 bases unmatched. The CDR3 bases are TGTGCTCTTGGGGAAACGCCTACGGTTGAGTGGGGGATACTATCCACCGATAAACTCATCTTT. Amino acid sequence: CALGETPTVEWGILSTDKLIF.

This chain links TRDV1 with TRDJ1; the D is unclear. Deletions cut 0 bases from V and 4 bases from J, with 12 bases between. The CDR3 contains 15 residues. The germline gives CDR1 TSWWSYY, CDR2 QGS. The CDR3 DNA sequence: TGTGCTCTTGGGGAACTTCCATTCGCTGTCGATAAACTCATCTTT. Residues: CALGELPFAVDKLIF.

The sample holds a few counts of this clone. A much larger clone differs by one base, so this may be a read error. V gene TRDV2 combines with J gene TRDJ2; D is uncertain. The CDR3 loop spans 12 amino acids. The germline V gene has CDR1 GEAIGNYY and CDR2 EKD. Trimming took off 3 bases at V and 9 bases at J, with 10 bases between the two ends. CDR3 DNA sequence: TGTGCCTGTGACCCCCGGCTAACACAACTCTTCTTT. Its translation: CACDPRLTQLFF.

This chain uses TRDV1 with TRDJ1, with 11 bases matching TRDD3. The CDR3 totals 23 residues. Trimming removed 0 bases from V and 2 bases from J; junction bases left unmatched: 23. Germline CDR1 TSWWSYY, CDR2 QGS. In DNA form, the CDR3 reads TGTGCTCTTGGGGAACTAAAACTTCCTATACTGGGGGATATAACCCCACGGACCGATAAACTCATCTTT. It is translated as CALGELKLPILGDITPRTDKLIF.

This clone showed up just a few times. The rearrangement uses TRDV1 and TRDJ1; 9 nucleotides agree with TRDD3. CDR1 is TSWWSYY and CDR2 is QGS in the germline V gene. CDR3 length: 19 residues. V was pared by 1 base and J by 10 bases, with 22 bases of the junction left unmatched. The CDR3 DNA reads TGTGCTCTTGGGGAACGGCTCTGCCTTCCCTCATGGGGATACGGGGGACTCATCTTT. Amino acids: CALGERLCLPSWGYGGLIF.

The rearrangement links TRDV1 to TRDJ1; 10 bases match TRDD3. CDR1 and CDR2 from the germline V gene are TSWWSYY and QGS. The trim removed 1 base at V and 0 bases at J, leaving 17 bases unmatched. CDR3 length: 21 residues. In DNA form, the CDR3 reads TGTGCTCTTGGGGAACGTTTTCTTACTGGGGGATTGGGGGGGCACACCGATAAACTCATCTTT. The encoded protein is CALGERFLTGGLGGHTDKLIF.

The genes are TRDV1 and TRDJ1, with TRDD3 matching over 12 bases. This CDR3 comprises 29 residues. Germline assignment: CDR1 TSWWSYY and CDR2 QGS. The V segment lost 1 base and the J segment 0 bases; nucleotides outside the gene matches: 39. The CDR3 bases are TGTGCTCTTGGGGAACCTCCGGGGTCCCTCAAGGCCTTCCCTGTACTGGGGGATACTTTCGGGGTATACACCGATAAACTCATCTTT. Protein product: CALGEPPGSLKAFPVLGDTFGVYTDKLIF.